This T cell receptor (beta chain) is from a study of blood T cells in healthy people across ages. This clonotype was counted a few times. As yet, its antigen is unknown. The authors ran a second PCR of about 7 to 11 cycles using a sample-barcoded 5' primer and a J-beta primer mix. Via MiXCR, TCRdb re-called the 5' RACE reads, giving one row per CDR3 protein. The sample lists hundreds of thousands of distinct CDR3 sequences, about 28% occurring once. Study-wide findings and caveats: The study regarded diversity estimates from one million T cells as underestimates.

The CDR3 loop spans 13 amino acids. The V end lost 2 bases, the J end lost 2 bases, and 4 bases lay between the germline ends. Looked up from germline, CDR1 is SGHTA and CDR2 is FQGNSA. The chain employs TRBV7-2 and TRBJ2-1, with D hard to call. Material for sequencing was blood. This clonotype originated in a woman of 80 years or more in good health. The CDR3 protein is CASSLITYNEQFF. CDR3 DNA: TGTGCCAGCAGCTTAATAACCTACAATGAGCAGTTCTTC.